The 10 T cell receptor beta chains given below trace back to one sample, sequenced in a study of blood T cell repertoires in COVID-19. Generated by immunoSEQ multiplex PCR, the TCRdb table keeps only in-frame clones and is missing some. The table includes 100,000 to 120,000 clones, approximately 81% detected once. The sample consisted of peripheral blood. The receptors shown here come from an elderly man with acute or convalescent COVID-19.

The CDR3 spells CASSYGGGYGYTF. CDR3 coding DNA: TGTGCCAGCAGTTACGGGGGGGGCTATGGCTACACCTTC. The chain recombines TRBV6-5 with TRBJ1-2, with D possibly matching TRBD1 (5 bases). The CDR3 contains 13 residues. The germline V gene has CDR1 MNHEY and CDR2 SVGAGI. V was shortened by 2 bases and J by 4 bases, with 8 bases between the two germline ends.

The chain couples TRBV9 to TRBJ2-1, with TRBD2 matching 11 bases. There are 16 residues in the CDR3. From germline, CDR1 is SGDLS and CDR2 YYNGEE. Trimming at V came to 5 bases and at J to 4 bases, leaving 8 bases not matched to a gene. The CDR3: CASSPPGLAGYNEQFF. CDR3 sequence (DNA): TGTGCCAGCAGTCCTCCTGGACTAGCGGGTTACAATGAGCAGTTCTTC. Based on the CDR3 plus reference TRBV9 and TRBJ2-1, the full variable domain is DSGVTQTPKHLITATGQRVTLRCSPRSGDLSVYWYQQSLDQGLQFLIQYYNGEERAKGNILERFSAQQFPDLHSELNLSSLELGDSALYFCASSPPGLAGYNEQFFGPGTRLTVL.

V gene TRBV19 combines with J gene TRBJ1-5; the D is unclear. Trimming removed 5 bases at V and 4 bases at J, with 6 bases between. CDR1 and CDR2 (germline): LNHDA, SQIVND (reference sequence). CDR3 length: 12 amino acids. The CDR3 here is CASSPFNQPQHF. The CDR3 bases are TGTGCCAGTAGTCCCTTTAATCAGCCCCAGCATTTT.

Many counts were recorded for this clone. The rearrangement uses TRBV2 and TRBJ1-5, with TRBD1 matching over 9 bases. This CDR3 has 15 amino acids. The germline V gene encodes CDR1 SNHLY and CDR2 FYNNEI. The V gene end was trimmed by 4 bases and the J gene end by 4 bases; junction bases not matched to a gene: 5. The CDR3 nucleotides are TGTGCCAGCAGTGGACAGGGGGTTGGAAATCAGCCCCAGCATTTT. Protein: CASSGQGVGNQPQHF.

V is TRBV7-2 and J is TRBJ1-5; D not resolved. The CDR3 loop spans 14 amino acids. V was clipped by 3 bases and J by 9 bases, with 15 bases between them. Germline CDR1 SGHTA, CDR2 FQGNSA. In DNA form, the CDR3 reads TGTGCCAGCAGCTTTGATGGCGATCGGAGGCCCCAGCATTTT. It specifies CASSFDGDRRPQHF.

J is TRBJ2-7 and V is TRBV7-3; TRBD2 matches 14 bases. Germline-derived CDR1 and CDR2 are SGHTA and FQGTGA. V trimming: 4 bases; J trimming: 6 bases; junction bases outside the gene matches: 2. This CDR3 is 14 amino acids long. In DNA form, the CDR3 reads TGTGCCAGCAGCTCGGGACTAGCGGGAGTCGAGCAGTACTTC. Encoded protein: CASSSGLAGVEQYF.

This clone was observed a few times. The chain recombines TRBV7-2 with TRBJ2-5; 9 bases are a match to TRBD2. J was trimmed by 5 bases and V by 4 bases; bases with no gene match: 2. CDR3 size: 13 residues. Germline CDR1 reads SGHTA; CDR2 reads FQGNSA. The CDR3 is CASSSSGTETQYF. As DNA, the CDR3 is TGTGCCAGCAGCTCTAGCGGGACCGAGACCCAGTACTTC.

The CDR3 is CASGTGSFTGELFF. In nucleotides, the CDR3 is TGTGCTAGTGGCACCGGGTCCTTCACCGGGGAGCTGTTTTTT. This sequence joins TRBV12-5 and TRBJ2-2; D remains unclear. Germline-derived CDR1 and CDR2 are LGHNT and FRNRAP. This CDR3 contains 14 residues. Trimming stripped 6 bases from V and 4 bases from J, with 12 bases between.

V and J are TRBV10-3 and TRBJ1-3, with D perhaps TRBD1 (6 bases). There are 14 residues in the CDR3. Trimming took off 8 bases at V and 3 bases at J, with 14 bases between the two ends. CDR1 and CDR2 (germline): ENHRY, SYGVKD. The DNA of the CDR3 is TGTGCCATCCTACTACAGGGATTTGGAAACACCATATATTTT. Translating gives CAILLQGFGNTIYF.

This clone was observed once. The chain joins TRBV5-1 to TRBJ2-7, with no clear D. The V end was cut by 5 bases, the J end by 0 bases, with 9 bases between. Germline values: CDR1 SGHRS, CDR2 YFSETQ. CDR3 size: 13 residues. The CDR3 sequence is CASRRRSSYEQYF. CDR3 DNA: TGCGCCAGCAGGAGACGGAGCTCCTACGAGCAGTACTTC.